Below, 2 T cell receptor beta chains from the same sample are listed, as sequenced in a study of T cell changes during pregnancy in multiple sclerosis. Sequenced by immunoSEQ multiplex PCR; TCRdb stores in-frame clones only, minus some. The profile shows some 60,000 clones, approximately 90% of them singletons. Here the sequenced sample was peripheral blood, taken in the first trimester of pregnancy. Receptors were obtained from a female donor in good health, enrolled as a control in a pregnancy study.

This clone was seen only a few times. The V and J genes are TRBV10-1 and TRBJ2-7; 7 bases align to TRBD2. The germline CDR1 and CDR2 sequences are WNHNN and SYGVQD (reference sequence). The CDR3 contains 13 residues. Trimming cost V 8 bases and J 3 bases; bases outside gene matches: 7. The CDR3 DNA follows: TGCGCCAGCTCGGCGGGGGTAGTCTACGAGCAGTACTTC. It codes for CASSAGVVYEQYF.

The chain has TRBV10-3 and TRBJ2-7; no reliable D call. The V gene lost 11 bases and the J gene lost 4 bases, with 30 bases spanning the gap. In germline, CDR1 is ENHRY, CDR2 SYGVKD. The CDR3 has 17 residues. CDR3 DNA sequence: TGTGCCTCCCAAGCGAGTTTAATACTCTCCCGTGGGTACGAGCAGTACTTC. Translating gives CASQASLILSRGYEQYF.